The 30 T cell receptor beta chains below come from one sample, sequenced in a study of beta chain features in type 1 diabetes. Study observations and caveats: Moderate but significant shortening of TCRB CDR3s was recorded in all four CD4+ subsets from Type 1 diabetes patients.

Every isolated RNA sample was fully reverse transcribed, so sequencing captured expressed TCRB transcripts. TCRdb's copy holds only in-frame clones and misses some; the assay was immunoSEQ multiplex PCR. The sample shows 350,000 to 450,000 clones, roughly 13% of them seen only once. The antigens of these receptors remain unknown. What was sequenced was naive CD4+ T cells from blood. The receptors were sampled from a woman between 18 and 29 years old with type 1 diabetes.

A few counts support this clone. The V call is TRBV7-9, the J call TRBJ1-4; TRBD1 agrees at 8 bases. CDR3 length equals 15 residues. Germline V CDR1 and CDR2: SEHNR, FQNEAQ (reference sequence). Germline trimming cut 3 bases from V and 5 bases from J; bases unmatched to any gene: 5. CDR3 in amino acids: CASSFGQGLNEKLFF. As DNA, the CDR3 is TGTGCCAGCAGCTTCGGACAGGGACTAAATGAAAAACTGTTTTTT.

The chain joins TRBV7-2 to TRBJ1-2; TRBD1 might be the D (5 bases). Germline CDR1 SGHTA, CDR2 FQGNSA. This CDR3 region has 13 residues. Between the trimmed V and J ends, which lost 6 bases and 7 bases, there was a span of 15 bases. In nucleotides, the CDR3 is TGTGCCAGCAGTTTTCCACAAAGGGGTGGCTACACCTTC. Its protein product is CASSFPQRGGYTF.

This clone has only a few counts. The V call is TRBV6-1, the J call TRBJ2-2; D possibly corresponds to TRBD2 (5 bases). The V end lost 6 bases, the J end lost 1 base, and 6 bases lay between the germline ends. CDR1 and CDR2 from the germline V gene are MNHNS and SASEGT. This CDR3 region has 13 residues. The CDR3 region has the DNA TGTGCCAGCAGACGGGAGAACACCGGGGAGCTGTTTTTT. It is translated as CASRRENTGELFF.

The rearrangement uses TRBV29-1 and TRBJ2-5, with D maybe TRBD2 (6 bases). V was clipped by 5 bases and J by 2 bases, with 15 bases between them. Germline assignment: CDR1 SQVTM and CDR2 ANQGSEA. This CDR3 contains 14 residues. The CDR3 DNA reads as TGCAGCGTTCTTCCAGGAGGGACTCAAGAGACCCAGTACTTC. Translation gives CSVLPGGTQETQYF.

The chain links TRBV2 to TRBJ1-1, with TRBD1 identical over 9 bases. The CDR3 is made up of 13 amino acids. The germline V gene has CDR1 SNHLY and CDR2 FYNNEI. The ends lost 10 bases at V and 0 bases at J; junction bases unmatched: 3. Written as DNA, the CDR3 is TGTGCCACCCGGGACAGGGTGAACACTGAAGCTTTCTTT. Translation: CATRDRVNTEAFF.

This chain uses TRBV7-6 with TRBJ1-2; D gene uncertain. This CDR3 contains 15 residues. V was cut by 2 bases and J by 0 bases, with 10 bases left in between. The germline V gene has CDR1 SGHVS and CDR2 FNYEAQ. The CDR3 nucleotides are TGTGCCAGCAGCTTAATGCAGGATCCTAACTATGGCTACACCTTC. Translation: CASSLMQDPNYGYTF.

This clone was found a few times. The rearrangement links TRBV9 to TRBJ1-5; 11 positions match TRBD1. The CDR3 totals 15 residues. Germline V lookup: CDR1 SGDLS, CDR2 YYNGEE. J was trimmed by 6 bases and V by 4 bases; bases with no gene match: 6. The CDR3 region is CASSSGQGVGQPQHF. The CDR3, as DNA: TGTGCCAGCAGCTCGGGACAGGGGGTAGGTCAGCCCCAGCATTTT.

This clone was found a few times. The V gene is TRBV5-4, the J gene TRBJ2-7; tentative D call: TRBD2 (5 bases). V lost 4 bases, J lost 6 bases, and 20 bases lay in between. CDR1 SGHNT and CDR2 YYREEE come from the germline V gene (reference sequence). CDR3 length equals 15 residues. CDR3 nucleotide sequence: TGTGCCAGCAGCCCGAGCCGGGATACCTCCACCGAGCAGTACTTC. Protein product: CASSPSRDTSTEQYF.

There are a few counts of this clone. This chain joins TRBV29-1 and TRBJ2-3; D is undetermined. Germline CDR1 SQVTM, CDR2 ANQGSEA. The CDR3 totals 15 residues. V dropped 3 bases and J dropped 2 bases, with 15 bases sitting between them. CDR3: CSVDPRVGYTDTQYF. CDR3 in DNA: TGCAGCGTTGACCCCCGCGTGGGCTACACAGATACGCAGTATTTT.

The genes are TRBV19 and TRBJ1-4; no clear D. The CDR3 is 14 amino acids. V lost 3 bases, J lost 8 bases, and 13 bases lay in between. The germline V gene has CDR1 LNHDA and CDR2 SQIVND (reference sequence). The CDR3 spells CASSIQGGKEKLFF. CDR3 nucleotides: TGTGCCAGTAGTATTCAAGGAGGGAAGGAAAAACTGTTTTTT.

This clone was recorded a few times. The CDR3 DNA follows: TGTGCCAGCAGTTTGCAGGGGCAAGGGTGGACTGAAGCTTTCTTT. Its protein is CASSLQGQGWTEAFF. The chain employs TRBV28 and TRBJ1-1, with a possible D match to TRBD1 (6 bases). This CDR3 is 15 amino acids long. Germline assignment: CDR1 MDHEN and CDR2 SYDVKM. Trimming left V 3 bases short and J 5 bases short, with 16 bases between.

This clone appeared a few times. The chain couples TRBV7-9 to TRBJ2-5; D is unclear. This CDR3 spans 12 amino acids. Germline lookup yields CDR1 SEHNR and CDR2 FQNEAQ (reference sequence). Trimming pared 3 bases from V and 5 bases from J, leaving 7 bases between. The CDR3 protein is CASSFTRETQYF. The CDR3 DNA reads as TGTGCCAGCAGCTTCACCCGGGAGACCCAGTACTTC.

The chain joins TRBV6-5 to TRBJ1-2, with TRBD1 identical over 7 bases. This CDR3 has 13 amino acids. V shed 6 bases, J shed 2 bases, and the junction held 3 bases outside the gene matches. Looked up from germline, CDR1 is MNHEY and CDR2 is SVGAGI. CDR3 residues: CASRKTGNYGYTF. CDR3 nucleotide sequence: TGTGCCAGCAGAAAGACAGGGAACTATGGCTACACCTTC.

This clone has only a few counts. CDR3 region: CASSQVGSSYNSPLHF. The CDR3 DNA follows: TGCGCCAGCAGCCAAGTTGGGAGCTCCTATAATTCACCCCTCCACTTT. The chain recombines TRBV4-3 with TRBJ1-6; D gene ambiguous. Germline V CDR1 and CDR2: LGHNA, YSLEER. The germline V and J ends were trimmed by 1 base and 0 bases, with 7 bases remaining between them. This CDR3 region has 16 residues.

The J gene is TRBJ2-5, the V gene TRBV11-2, with D maybe TRBD1 (7 bases). Trimming removed 2 bases at V and 3 bases at J, with 10 bases between. The CDR3 is 14 amino acids. The germline CDR1 and CDR2 sequences are SGHAT and FQNNGV. CDR3 protein: CASSLQGGKETQYF. In nucleotides, the CDR3 is TGTGCCAGCAGCTTACAGGGGGGCAAAGAGACCCAGTACTTC.

This chain uses TRBV30 with TRBJ2-1, with D uncertain. The length of the CDR3 is 12 residues. The V end lost 0 bases, the J end lost 13 bases, and 13 bases lay between the germline ends. CDR1 and CDR2 from the germline V gene are GTSNPN and SVGIG (reference sequence). Written as DNA, the CDR3 is TGTGCCTGGAGTGTACCGAGGTCGGTCCAGTTCTTC. Its protein product is CAWSVPRSVQFF. The full variable domain, with the rest looked up from reference TRBV30 and TRBJ2-1, is SQTIHQWPATLVQPVGSPLSLECTVEGTSNPNLYWYRQAAGRGLQLLFYSVGIGQISSEVPQNLSASRPQDRQFILSSKKLLLSDSGFYLCAWSVPRSVQFFGPGTRLTVL.

This clone was detected only a few times. CDR3 nucleotides: TGTGCCAGCTCACTTGACAGGGCCACCTTC. Its protein product is CASSLDRATF. The V gene is TRBV18, the J gene TRBJ1-2, with 7 bases fitting TRBD1. Per the germline V gene, CDR1 is KGHSH and CDR2 is LQKENI. This CDR3 is 10 amino acids long. With 4 bases clipped from V and 13 bases from J, the junction kept 3 bases outside the gene matches. The variable domain in full, with the rest retrieved from reference TRBV18 and TRBJ1-2, is NAGVMQNPRHLVRRRGQEARLRCSPMKGHSHVYWYRQLPEEGLKFMVYLQKENIIDESGMPKERFSAEFPKEGPSILRIQQVVRGDSAAYFCASSLDRATFGSGTRLTVV.

This clone came up a few times. The genes are TRBV13 and TRBJ1-1, with D perhaps TRBD1 (5 bases). The CDR3 loop spans 15 amino acids. V shed 2 bases and J shed 10 bases, with 20 bases lying between them. The V gene's germline CDR1 is PRHDT and CDR2 FYEKMQ (reference sequence). The CDR3 sequence: CASSLTGGGGSRAFF. Here the CDR3 DNA reads TGTGCCAGCAGCTTAACCGGCGGGGGAGGGTCGCGAGCTTTCTTT.

The V and J genes are TRBV25-1 and TRBJ2-5; 10 bases align to TRBD2. CDR1 and CDR2 (germline): MGHDK, SYGVNS. Germline trimming cut 4 bases from V and 4 bases from J; bases unmatched to any gene: 9. CDR3 length: 16 amino acids. The CDR3 reads CASSGSSGSIRETQYF. As DNA, the CDR3 is TGTGCCAGCAGTGGATCTAGCGGGAGTATCCGAGAGACCCAGTACTTC.

The chain employs TRBV19 and TRBJ2-2; possible D gene TRBD1, 5 bases. CDR1 is LNHDA and CDR2 is SQIVND in the germline V gene (reference sequence). This CDR3 is 17 amino acids long. V was clipped by 6 bases and J by 0 bases, with 17 bases between them. CDR3 amino acids: CASRSPWTLSNTGELFF. In DNA form, the CDR3 reads TGTGCCAGTAGGTCTCCTTGGACACTGTCGAACACCGGGGAGCTGTTTTTT. Complete variable domain (other parts from reference TRBV19 and TRBJ2-2): DGGITQSPKYLFRKEGQNVTLSCEQNLNHDAMYWYRQDPGQGLRLIYYSQIVNDFQKGDIAEGYSVSREKKESFPLTVTSAQKNPTAFYLCASRSPWTLSNTGELFFGEGSRLTVL.

This clone was seen a few times. The chain has TRBV5-1 and TRBJ2-5, with 10 bases that match TRBD2. This CDR3 is 16 amino acids long. CDR1 is SGHRS and CDR2 is YFSETQ in the germline V gene. J gave up 4 bases and V 0 bases, and 6 bases lay outside the gene matches. CDR3 sequence (DNA): TGCGCCAGCAGCTTGGAGCCTAGCGGGGGCCCAGAGACCCAGTACTTC. It is translated as CASSLEPSGGPETQYF.

This clone was observed a few times. The chain's CDR3 is CASSQEEAANTQYF. As DNA, the CDR3 is TGCGCCAGCAGCCAAGAGGAAGCGGCCAATACGCAGTATTTT. J is TRBJ2-3 and V is TRBV4-3; maybe TRBD2 (5 bases). Germline V CDR1 and CDR2: LGHNA, YSLEER. V was cut by 0 bases and J by 7 bases, with 11 bases left in between. The CDR3 loop spans 14 amino acids.

This clone showed up just a few times. The rearrangement links TRBV30 to TRBJ1-2; D remains unclear. Trimming shortened V by 0 bases and J by 2 bases, and 10 bases separated the two germline ends. This CDR3 is 14 amino acids long. Per the germline V gene, CDR1 is GTSNPN and CDR2 is SVGIG (reference sequence). Here the CDR3 DNA reads TGTGCCTGGAGTGTTGCAGGTGGGAACTATGGCTACACCTTC. Amino acids: CAWSVAGGNYGYTF.

A few counts support this clone. This rearrangement joins TRBV29-1 to TRBJ2-7; a possible D gene is TRBD2 (7 bases). The CDR3 spans 13 residues. The germline CDR1 and CDR2 sequences are SQVTM and ANQGSEA. V lost 7 bases, J lost 4 bases, and 17 bases lay in between. The CDR3 protein is CSAEGGAAYEQYF. The CDR3 coding sequence is TGCAGCGCCGAGGGGGGGGCCGCTTACGAGCAGTACTTC.

This clone occurred a few times. The chain links TRBV11-1 to TRBJ2-1; 9 bases fit TRBD2. This CDR3 is 15 amino acids long. CDR1 and CDR2 from the germline V gene are SGHAT and FQDESV (reference sequence). J was trimmed by 9 bases and V by 2 bases; bases with no gene match: 8. The CDR3 DNA reads TGTGCCAGCAGCTTACCTAGCGGGAAAAGGGGTGAGCAGTTCTTC. As protein: CASSLPSGKRGEQFF. Looking up the rest from reference TRBV11-1 and TRBJ2-1 gives the full variable domain: EAEVAQSPRYKITEKSQAVAFWCDPISGHATLYWYRQILGQGPELLVQFQDESVVDDSQLPKDRFSAERLKGVDSTLKIQPAELGDSAMYLCASSLPSGKRGEQFFGPGTRLTVL.

The V call is TRBV5-1, the J call TRBJ2-7; D call uncertain. V was cut by 1 base and J by 3 bases, with 11 bases left in between. The CDR3 is made up of 14 amino acids. The V gene's germline CDR1 is SGHRS and CDR2 YFSETQ. The DNA for the CDR3 is TGCGCCAGCAGCTTGTCTGAGGCATTCTACGAGCAGTACTTC. Amino acids: CASSLSEAFYEQYF.

The V gene is TRBV29-1, the J gene TRBJ2-3; 12 bases agree with TRBD2. Germline CDR1 is SQVTM and CDR2 is ANQGSEA. V lost 7 bases and J lost 5; bases outside the gene matches: 4. The CDR3 loop spans 13 amino acids. The CDR3 loop reads CSALAGGLDTQYF. The CDR3 region has the DNA TGCAGCGCGCTAGCGGGAGGGTTAGATACGCAGTATTTT.

The chain has TRBV7-2 and TRBJ1-1; D unresolved. The CDR3 is 16 amino acids. Germline V gene lookup returns CDR1 SGHTA and CDR2 FQGNSA. Trimming cost V 5 bases and J 2 bases, with 18 bases left between them. This CDR3 reads CASSPESGLANTEAFF. For the CDR3, the DNA is TGTGCCAGCAGCCCTGAGAGCGGACTAGCCAACACTGAAGCTTTCTTT.

The chain uses TRBV13 and TRBJ2-1; tentative D call: TRBD1 (6 bases). This CDR3 comprises 11 residues. Germline V lookup: CDR1 PRHDT, CDR2 FYEKMQ (reference sequence). The V gene lost 4 bases and the J gene lost 10 bases, with 8 bases spanning the gap. Here the CDR3 reads CASSYQGEQFF. The DNA for the CDR3 is TGTGCCAGCAGCTATCAGGGGGAGCAGTTCTTC. The complete variable domain, with remaining parts taken from reference TRBV13 and TRBJ2-1, reads AAGVIQSPRHLIKEKRETATLKCYPIPRHDTVYWYQQGPGQDPQFLISFYEKMQSDKGSIPDRFSAQQFSDYHSELNMSSLELGDSALYFCASSYQGEQFFGPGTRLTVL.

This clone was picked up a small number of times. The rearrangement uses TRBV2 and TRBJ1-5; D may be TRBD1 (5 bases). Looked up from germline, CDR1 is SNHLY and CDR2 is FYNNEI. The CDR3 sequence is 16 residues long. V was clipped by 3 bases and J by 0 bases, with 12 bases between them. As DNA, the CDR3 is TGTGCCAGCAGTGAGTGGCAGGGTCATAGCAATCAGCCCCAGCATTTT. It codes for CASSEWQGHSNQPQHF.